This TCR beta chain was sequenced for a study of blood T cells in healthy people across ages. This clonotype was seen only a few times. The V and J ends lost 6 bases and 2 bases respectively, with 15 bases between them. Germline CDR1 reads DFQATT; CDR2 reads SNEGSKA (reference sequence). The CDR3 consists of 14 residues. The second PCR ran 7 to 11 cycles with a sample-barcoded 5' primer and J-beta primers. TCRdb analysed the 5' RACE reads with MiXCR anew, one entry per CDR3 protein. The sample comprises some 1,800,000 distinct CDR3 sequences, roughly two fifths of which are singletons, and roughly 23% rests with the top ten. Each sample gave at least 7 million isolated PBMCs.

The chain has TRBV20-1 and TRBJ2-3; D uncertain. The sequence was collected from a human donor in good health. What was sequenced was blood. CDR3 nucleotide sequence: TGCAGTGCCCCCCTTACCCAATTCACAGATACGCAGTATTTT. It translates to CSAPLTQFTDTQYF.